A selection of T cell receptor beta chains follows, all from one sample in a study of CD8 T cells in ankylosing spondylitis. TCRdb passed the 5' RACE reads through MiXCR, listing each CDR3 protein once. Of some 23,000 distinct CDR3 sequences in the sample, around 2.5% are singletons; the top ten hold 7.7%. Sample: blood, either unsorted or a sorted T cell fraction (not recorded which). The source of these receptors is a female donor with ankylosing spondylitis or in good health (not recorded which). CDR3s include the opening cysteine and the closing phenylalanine or tryptophan. A D gene is named only where the DNA matches it firmly. Size tells how often a clone was seen, or its class if it is expanded.

CDR3aa: CASSVDDRMFPDTQYF
CDR3nt: TGTGCCAGCAGCGTAGATGATAGAATGTTCCCAGATACGCAGTATTTT
v_gene: TRBV9
j_gene: TRBJ2-3
abundance: many
d_gene: .

CDR3aa: CASSVAMGASYEQYF
CDR3nt: TGTGCCAGCAGCGTAGCGATGGGGGCGTCCTACGAGCAGTACTTC
v_gene: TRBV9
j_gene: TRBJ2-7
abundance: many
d_gene: .

CDR3aa: CASSRRQGYTDTQYF
CDR3nt: TGTGCCAGCAGCCGCCGCCAGGGGTACACAGATACGCAGTATTTT
v_gene: TRBV9
j_gene: TRBJ2-3
abundance: many
d_gene: .

CDR3aa: CASSVGSGLSYYEQYF
CDR3nt: TGTGCCAGCAGCGTAGGATCGGGGTTAAGTTACTACGAGCAGTACTTC
v_gene: TRBV9
j_gene: TRBJ2-7
abundance: few
d_gene: .

CDR3aa: CASSVLDTQYF
CDR3nt: TGTGCCAGCAGCGTCTTAGATACGCAGTATTTT
v_gene: TRBV9
j_gene: TRBJ2-3
abundance: many
d_gene: .

CDR3aa: CASSVASTDTQYF
CDR3nt: TGTGCCAGCAGCGTGGCTAGCACAGATACGCAGTATTTT
v_gene: TRBV9
j_gene: TRBJ2-3
abundance: many
d_gene: .

CDR3aa: CASSVDYSPLHF
CDR3nt: TGTGCCAGCAGCGTAGACTATTCACCCCTCCACTTT
v_gene: TRBV9
j_gene: TRBJ1-6
abundance: many
d_gene: .

CDR3aa: CASSIGRYGTDTQYF
CDR3nt: TGTGCCAGCAGCATCGGGAGGTATGGCACAGATACGCAGTATTTT
v_gene: TRBV9
j_gene: TRBJ2-3
abundance: many
d_gene: TRBD2

CDR3aa: CASSVALTGKNYGYTF
CDR3nt: TGTGCCAGCAGCGTAGCGCTGACAGGGAAAAACTATGGCTACACCTTC
v_gene: TRBV9
j_gene: TRBJ1-2
abundance: many
d_gene: TRBD1

CDR3aa: CASSAGQGSNQPQHF
CDR3nt: TGTGCCAGCAGCGCAGGGCAGGGTAGCAATCAGCCCCAGCATTTT
v_gene: TRBV9
j_gene: TRBJ1-5
abundance: many
d_gene: .

CDR3aa: CASSEGQTSGYTGELFF
CDR3nt: TGTGCCAGCAGCGAAGGGCAGACTAGCGGATACACCGGGGAGCTGTTTTTT
v_gene: TRBV9
j_gene: TRBJ2-2
abundance: many
d_gene: TRBD2

CDR3aa: CASSPQVIGYEQYF
CDR3nt: TGTGCCAGCAGCCCCCAGGTGATAGGCTACGAGCAGTACTTC
v_gene: TRBV9
j_gene: TRBJ2-7
abundance: many
d_gene: .

CDR3aa: CASSGSAKETQYF
CDR3nt: TGTGCCAGCAGCGGTAGCGCGAAAGAGACCCAGTACTTC
v_gene: TRBV9
j_gene: TRBJ2-5
abundance: many
d_gene: .

CDR3aa: CASSPGDYRNEQFF
CDR3nt: TGTGCCAGCAGCCCAGGGGACTATCGGAATGAGCAGTTCTTC
v_gene: TRBV9
j_gene: TRBJ2-1
abundance: many
d_gene: .

CDR3aa: CASSTGTGGNEKLFF
CDR3nt: TGTGCCAGCAGCACCGGGACAGGGGGGAATGAAAAACTGTTTTTT
v_gene: TRBV9
j_gene: TRBJ1-4
abundance: many
d_gene: TRBD1

CDR3aa: CASSARDRGRSDEQYF
CDR3nt: TGTGCCAGCAGCGCCCGGGACAGGGGGCGTAGCGACGAGCAGTACTTC
v_gene: TRBV9
j_gene: TRBJ2-7
abundance: many
d_gene: TRBD1

CDR3aa: CASSVAAGTGGSNTEAFF
CDR3nt: TGTGCCAGCAGCGTAGCCGCCGGGACAGGGGGGAGTAACACTGAAGCTTTCTTT
v_gene: TRBV9
j_gene: TRBJ1-1
abundance: many
d_gene: TRBD1

CDR3aa: CASSVSPWDSYNEQFF
CDR3nt: TGTGCCAGCAGCGTATCTCCCTGGGACTCCTACAATGAGCAGTTCTTC
v_gene: TRBV9
j_gene: TRBJ2-1
abundance: many
d_gene: .

CDR3aa: CASSVEVSSYNEQFF
CDR3nt: TGTGCCAGCAGCGTGGAGGTGAGCTCCTACAATGAGCAGTTCTTC
v_gene: TRBV9
j_gene: TRBJ2-1
abundance: many
d_gene: .

CDR3aa: CASSVGGLAGSYNEQFF
CDR3nt: TGTGCCAGCAGCGTAGGTGGACTAGCGGGATCATACAATGAGCAGTTCTTC
v_gene: TRBV9
j_gene: TRBJ2-1
abundance: many
d_gene: TRBD2

CDR3aa: CASSVGTVGSSPLHF
CDR3nt: TGTGCCAGCAGCGTCGGGACAGTTGGATCTTCACCCCTCCACTTT
v_gene: TRBV9
j_gene: TRBJ1-6
abundance: many
d_gene: TRBD1

CDR3aa: CASSVAPGLGDTQYF
CDR3nt: TGTGCCAGCAGCGTAGCTCCGGGGCTGGGGGATACGCAGTATTTT
v_gene: TRBV9
j_gene: TRBJ2-3
abundance: many
d_gene: .

CDR3aa: CASSVGPGEETQYF
CDR3nt: TGTGCCAGCAGCGTAGGACCGGGGGAAGAGACCCAGTACTTC
v_gene: TRBV9
j_gene: TRBJ2-5
abundance: many
d_gene: .